The 28 T cell receptor beta chains in this list originate from one sample, sequenced in a study of T cell repertoires in cytomegalovirus infection. Their specific antigens are unknown. Each CDR3 protein is one row after TCRdb ran MiXCR on the reads. The data hold some 200,000 distinct CDR3 sequences, with 35% to 45% observed a single time. Sequencing used CD8+ T cells from cultured PBMCs, obtained from culture after CMV antigen stimulation. The receptors stem from a human donor in good health (CMV status not recorded). Some clones in this sample may be carry-over from other donors' samples.

The V and J genes are TRBV7-9 and TRBJ2-1; 12 nucleotides align to TRBD2. The CDR3 spans 16 residues. CDR1 and CDR2 (germline): SEHNR, FQNEAQ (reference sequence). V was clipped by 6 bases and J by 9 bases; unmatched bases: 12. The DNA of the CDR3 is TGTGCCAGCAGTTCCGCGGGACTAGCGGGCTGGGTTGAGCAGTTCTTC. This codes for CASSSAGLAGWVEQFF.

This clonotype was counted between two and nine times. This chain connects TRBV13 to TRBJ2-5; a possible D gene is TRBD2 (6 bases). The CDR3 totals 13 residues. Trimming took off 5 bases at V and 5 bases at J, with 12 bases between the two ends. The V gene's germline CDR1 is PRHDT and CDR2 FYEKMQ (reference sequence). The CDR3 loop is CASSLWRAETQYF. CDR3 coding DNA: TGTGCCAGCAGCCTTTGGAGGGCGGAGACCCAGTACTTC.

The gene calls are TRBV7-9 and TRBJ2-7; 8 bases agree with TRBD1. Germline V gene data show CDR1 as SEHNR and CDR2 as FQNEAQ (reference sequence). The CDR3 consists of 16 residues. J lost 4 bases, V lost 5 bases, and 13 bases had no gene match. Here the CDR3 DNA reads TGTGCCAGCAGCGACGACTTGGGCAGGGGGCATTACGAGCAGTACTTC. It codes for CASSDDLGRGHYEQYF.

CDR3 nucleotide sequence: TGTGCCAGCAGCCCTAGCGGGGGGGAGACCCAGTACTTC. Translated, it gives CASSPSGGETQYF. J is TRBJ2-5 and V is TRBV7-3, with 11 nucleotides matching TRBD2. Germline V CDR1 and CDR2: SGHTA, FQGTGA. V lost 5 bases and J lost 5; bases outside the gene matches: 1. CDR3 size: 13 residues.

This clonotype has more than one count but fewer than ten. The chain uses TRBV7-9 and TRBJ2-1, with unresolved D. V was cut by 8 bases and J by 4 bases, with 18 bases left in between. The CDR3 is 15 residues long. The germline V gene has CDR1 SEHNR and CDR2 FQNEAQ (reference sequence). The CDR3 DNA follows: TGTGCCAGCCGCCCCCGGTACCGACCGTACAATGAGCAGTTCTTC. Translating gives CASRPRYRPYNEQFF.

In its sample, this clonotype was seen a few times. This sequence joins TRBV11-2 and TRBJ2-1; the match to TRBD1 covers 8 bases. Germline lookup yields CDR1 SGHAT and CDR2 FQNNGV. This CDR3 region has 14 residues. V was pared by 5 bases and J by 8 bases, with 8 bases of the junction left unmatched. The CDR3 DNA follows: TGTGCCAGCAGCCAAACGGACAGGGCCTATGAGCAGTTCTTC. It codes for CASSQTDRAYEQFF.

This clonotype was seen only a few times. The V call is TRBV6-2 or TRBV6-3, the J call TRBJ2-7; maybe TRBD1 (6 bases). The CDR3 runs to 15 residues. CDR1 MNHEY and CDR2 SVGEGT come from the germline V gene. V lost 5 bases, J lost 4 bases, and 18 bases lay in between. CDR3: CASSTRQVVGYEQYF. CDR3 bases: TGTGCCAGCAGTACACGACAGGTCGTCGGATACGAGCAGTACTTC.

V usage is TRBV19 and J usage is TRBJ2-7; TRBD2 agrees at 8 bases. Trimming cost V 1 base and J 5 bases; bases outside gene matches: 7. The CDR3 is made up of 15 amino acids. Germline V CDR1 and CDR2: LNHDA, SQIVND (reference sequence). The CDR3 DNA reads as TGTGCCAGTAGTATAGCCATAGCGGGATTCAACGAGCAGTACTTC. Its translation is CASSIAIAGFNEQYF.

For this clonotype: An end of the junction differs from the germline gene, which may be a read error. The chain recombines TRBV24-1 with TRBJ2-7; 10 bases are shared with TRBD2. The germline V gene encodes CDR1 KGHDR and CDR2 SFDVKD. The CDR3 loop spans 15 amino acids. This CDR3 is CATSDFLAGVYEQYF. The CDR3 nucleotides read TGTGCCACAAGTGATTTCCTAGCGGGGGTCTACGAGCAGTACTTC.

This clonotype was seen at least ten times. CDR3 coding DNA: TGTGCCAGCAGCTGGACCCTCGGCGCCGGGGAGCTGTTTTTT. It yields the protein CASSWTLGAGELFF. The rearrangement uses TRBV14 and TRBJ2-2; D is uncertain. V was cut by 5 bases and J by 6 bases, with 13 bases left in between. The CDR3 is 14 amino acids. Per germline, CDR1 SGHDN and CDR2 FVKESK.

V gene TRBV11-2 combines with J gene TRBJ2-7; D uncertain. CDR1 and CDR2 from the germline V gene are SGHAT and FQNNGV. The V and J ends lost 5 bases and 0 bases respectively, with 11 bases between them. The CDR3 has 14 residues. Written as DNA, the CDR3 is TGTGCCAGCAGCGTAAATGCGGCCTCCTACGAGCAGTACTTC. Translated, it gives CASSVNAASYEQYF. The whole variable domain, remainder taken from reference TRBV11-2 and TRBJ2-7, is EAGVAQSPRYKIIEKRQSVAFWCNPISGHATLYWYQQILGQGPKLLIQFQNNGVVDDSQLPKDRFSAERLKGVDSTLKIQPAKLEDSAVYLCASSVNAASYEQYFGPGTRLTVT.

As for this clonotype: Mismatch with germline at one junction end may stem from a read error. CDR3 amino acids: CVSSPGTDTQYF. The CDR3 DNA reads as TGTGTCAGCAGCCCCGGGACAGATACGCAGTATTTT. V usage is TRBV27 and J usage is TRBJ2-3; D ambiguous. The CDR3 has 12 amino acids. Germline loops: CDR1 MNHEY, CDR2 SMNVEV (reference sequence).

This clonotype was seen more than once but under ten times. The rearrangement links TRBV7-2 to TRBJ2-3; D ambiguous. Germline CDR1 reads SGHTA; CDR2 reads FQGNSA. The CDR3 loop spans 15 amino acids. V was cut by 3 bases and J by 0 bases, with 10 bases left in between. The CDR3 spells CASSLQGPSTDTQYF. In nucleotides, the CDR3 is TGTGCCAGCAGCTTGCAAGGGCCTAGCACAGATACGCAGTATTTT.

Details on this clonotype: A junction boundary mismatches the germline segment, possibly from a read error. The chain has TRBV7-6 and TRBJ2-7, with 8 bases matching TRBD2. CDR3 length: 13 amino acids. In germline, CDR1 is SGHVS, CDR2 FNYEAQ. CDR3 DNA: TGTGCCAGCAGCTTAGACCCACGGGGGGGTGGCCAATTC. Translation: CASSLDPRGGGQF.

The chain joins TRBV7-2 to TRBJ2-5; D is possibly TRBD1 (6 bases). The CDR3 length is 15 residues. Looked up from germline, CDR1 is SGHTA and CDR2 is FQGNSA. V shed 4 bases and J shed 4 bases, with 16 bases lying between them. The CDR3 is CASSYPPTGTETQYF. CDR3 sequence (DNA): TGTGCCAGCAGCTACCCTCCCACAGGGACAGAGACCCAGTACTTC.

V is TRBV7-9 and J is TRBJ2-7, with 7 positions matching TRBD1. The CDR3 spans 14 residues. The trim removed 4 bases at V and 7 bases at J, leaving 10 bases unmatched. The V gene's germline CDR1 is SEHNR and CDR2 FQNEAQ (reference sequence). In DNA, the CDR3 is TGTGCCAGCAGCTCTCCGGGACAGAGATCGGAGCAGTACTTC. Residues: CASSSPGQRSEQYF.

The rearrangement uses TRBV28 and TRBJ2-7, with TRBD2 as a possible D gene (6 bases). Germline V lookup: CDR1 MDHEN, CDR2 SYDVKM. The V end was cut by 1 base, the J end by 0 bases, with 19 bases between. This CDR3 is 18 amino acids long. CDR3 sequence (DNA): TGTGCCAGCAGTTTATCGGTCGGCAAGGGACTTCACTCCTACGAGCAGTACTTC. This sequence encodes CASSLSVGKGLHSYEQYF.

This chain links TRBV27 with TRBJ1-1; TRBD1 matches at 7 bases. Looked up from germline, CDR1 is MNHEY and CDR2 is SMNVEV (reference sequence). Losses at the gene ends were 5 bases for V and 3 bases for J; bases not matched to a gene: 3. The length of the CDR3 is 13 residues. The chain's CDR3 is CASSEGAYTEAFF. The DNA of the CDR3 is TGTGCCAGCAGTGAGGGGGCCTACACTGAAGCTTTCTTT.

The CDR3 loop reads CASGAQTGSGANVLTF. CDR3 nucleotides: TGTGCTAGTGGTGCCCAGACAGGGTCTGGGGCCAACGTCCTGACTTTC. The chain is built from TRBV12-5 and TRBJ2-6, with 7 bases lining up with TRBD1. Per germline, CDR1 LGHNT and CDR2 FRNRAP. V lost 5 bases and J lost 1; bases outside the gene matches: 5. The CDR3 extends over 16 amino acids.

The rearrangement joins TRBV29-1 to TRBJ2-2; possible D gene TRBD1, 6 bases. The V end lost 5 bases, the J end lost 6 bases, and 16 bases lay between the germline ends. The CDR3 totals 14 residues. From germline, CDR1 is SQVTM and CDR2 ANQGSEA. CDR3 sequence: CSVPDGTFSGELFF. DNA of the CDR3: TGCAGCGTTCCGGACGGGACATTCTCCGGGGAGCTGTTTTTT.

This clonotype came up a few times. This chain connects TRBV11-3 to TRBJ1-1, with a possible D match to TRBD1 (5 bases). The CDR3 is made up of 13 amino acids. The ends were cut back, 1 base at V and 11 bases at J, with 14 bases in the middle. From germline, CDR1 is SGHNT and CDR2 YENEEA. CDR3 coding DNA: TGTGCCAGCAGCTTAGGGGGGACGCAAGAGGCTTTCTTT. Its protein is CASSLGGTQEAFF.

The chain uses TRBV7-8 and TRBJ1-5, with D possibly being TRBD1 (5 bases). CDR1 is SGHVS, CDR2 FQNEAQ, per germline. CDR3 length: 14 residues. The V end was cut by 1 base, the J end by 5 bases, with 9 bases between. CDR3 protein: CASSLGTGHQPQHF. CDR3 sequence (DNA): TGTGCCAGCAGCTTAGGAACAGGCCATCAGCCCCAGCATTTT. The full variable domain, completed using reference TRBV7-8 and TRBJ1-5, is GAGVSQSPRYKVAKRGQDVALRCDPISGHVSLFWYQQALGQGPEFLTYFQNEAQLDKSGLPSDRFFAERPEGSVSTLKIQRTQQEDSAVYLCASSLGTGHQPQHFGDGTRLSIL.

This clonotype was seen at least ten times. This chain joins TRBV7-8 and TRBJ2-1; the D gene is possibly TRBD2 (5 bases). Germline CDR1 is SGHVS and CDR2 is FQNEAQ. Trimming left V 0 bases short and J 8 bases short, with 14 bases between. This CDR3 spans 15 amino acids. This chain's CDR3 is CASSLAPSPLDEQFF. DNA of the CDR3: TGTGCCAGCAGCTTAGCTCCTAGCCCCTTGGATGAGCAGTTCTTC.

This clonotype was counted only a few times. The chain combines TRBV27 with TRBJ2-7, with D perhaps matching TRBD1 (7 bases). Germline assignment: CDR1 MNHEY and CDR2 SMNVEV (reference sequence). The CDR3 totals 16 residues. Trimming removed 3 bases from V and 3 bases from J, with 18 bases in between. CDR3 DNA sequence: TGTGCCAGCAGTTTGTCCCGCGGGGACAGCCTCTACGAGCAGTACTTC. Amino acid sequence: CASSLSRGDSLYEQYF.

This clonotype has ten or more counts. V usage is TRBV7-8 and J usage is TRBJ2-5; 12 bases line up with TRBD2. CDR3 length equals 17 residues. V shed 7 bases, J shed 0 bases, and the junction held 9 bases outside the gene matches. Looked up from germline, CDR1 is SGHVS and CDR2 is FQNEAQ. The DNA for the CDR3 is TGTGCCAGCACCCACAGGACTAGCGGGGCGTACCAAGAGACCCAGTACTTC. It encodes CASTHRTSGAYQETQYF.

This clonotype occurred a few times. This chain joins TRBV11-2 and TRBJ2-5; either TRBD1 or TRBD2 may supply D (5 bases each). Looked up from germline, CDR1 is SGHAT and CDR2 is FQNNGV. This CDR3 spans 17 amino acids. V was shortened by 1 base and J by 1 base, with 16 bases between the two germline ends. The CDR3 loop reads CASSLASGGAFQETQYF. The DNA for the CDR3 is TGTGCCAGCAGCTTAGCTTCTGGGGGTGCATTCCAAGAGACCCAGTACTTC.

This clonotype was observed many times. This sequence joins TRBV11-2 and TRBJ2-1, with 11 bases matching TRBD2. This CDR3 is 18 amino acids long. CDR1 is SGHAT, CDR2 FQNNGV, per germline. J was trimmed by 3 bases and V by 5 bases; bases with no gene match: 12. CDR3 residues: CASSATGTSGRGYNEQFF. The DNA of the CDR3 is TGTGCCAGCAGCGCCACCGGGACTAGCGGACGAGGCTACAATGAGCAGTTCTTC.

The V call is TRBV12-3 or TRBV12-4, the J call TRBJ2-7, with D possibly being TRBD2 (5 bases). With 2 bases removed from V and 3 bases from J, the gap between germline ends came to 11 bases. The CDR3 runs 14 residues. DNA for the CDR3: TGTGCCAGCAGTTTAAGTGGGAGTAACTACGAGCAGTACTTC. It specifies CASSLSGSNYEQYF.